This T cell receptor beta chain derives from a study of blood T cells in healthy people across ages. A second PCR, run for roughly 7 to 11 cycles, used a sample-barcoded 5' primer plus a J-beta primer mix. TCRdb reprocessed the 5' RACE reads via MiXCR and lists one record per CDR3 protein. The data hold about 1.4 million distinct CDR3 sequences, with approximately 60% observed a single time. This TCR was recovered from a young man in good health. Sequencing was carried out using blood.

CDR3 nucleotide sequence: TGTGCCAGCGCGGGGGCAGATACGCAGTATTTT. It encodes CASAGADTQYF. The rearrangement links TRBV7-8 to TRBJ2-3; TRBD2 agrees at 7 bases. The CDR3 is 11 residues long. V was pared by 8 bases and J by 4 bases, with 0 bases of the junction left unmatched. Germline V gene lookup returns CDR1 SGHVS and CDR2 FQNEAQ.